The 27 T cell receptor beta chains in this list originate from one sample, sequenced in a study of cytotoxic CD8 clonotypes in ibrutinib-treated CLL. The repertoire was sequenced with immunoSEQ multiplex PCR; TCRdb's copy has only in-frame clones and lacks some. This sample has roughly 110,000 clones, with 50% to 65% found just once. The sequences come from PBMCs, collected after 24 months of ibrutinib treatment. These receptors were taken from a human donor with chronic lymphocytic leukemia.

The V and J genes are TRBV5-5 and TRBJ1-3; a possible D gene is TRBD1 (6 bases). CDR3 length: 17 amino acids. CDR1 is SGHKS, CDR2 YYEKEE, per germline (reference sequence). V was cut by 6 bases and J by 0 bases, with 19 bases left in between. The CDR3 DNA reads as TGTGCCAGCACCCCAACAGGGACTCTAAGCTCTGGAAACACCATATATTTT. This encodes CASTPTGTLSSGNTIYF.

This clone was seen only a few times. This rearrangement joins TRBV7-3 to TRBJ2-3, with 7 bases matching TRBD2. V lost 4 bases to trimming and J lost 2 bases; unmatched junction nucleotides: 3. Germline CDR1 is SGHTA and CDR2 is FQGTGA. The CDR3 contains 14 residues. CDR3 bases: TGTGCCAGCAGCTCGGGACTATCCACAGATACGCAGTATTTT. Its protein product is CASSSGLSTDTQYF.

This clone was seen at least ten times. At the DNA level, this CDR3 is encoded by other sequences in the same sample as well. This sequence joins TRBV30 and TRBJ1-1; a possible D gene is TRBD1 (5 bases). The germline gives CDR1 GTSNPN, CDR2 SVGIG (reference sequence). The length of the CDR3 is 14 residues. Trimming pared 0 bases from V and 3 bases from J, leaving 11 bases between. CDR3 in DNA: TGTGCCTGGAGTGTACTCCAGGGAGACACTGAAGCTTTCTTT. Encoded protein: CAWSVLQGDTEAFF.

The genes are TRBV5-4 and TRBJ2-2, with 9 positions matching TRBD1. Losses at the gene ends were 5 bases for V and 5 bases for J; bases not matched to a gene: 7. Looked up from germline, CDR1 is SGHNT and CDR2 is YYREEE (reference sequence). The CDR3 covers 15 residues. Written as DNA, the CDR3 is TGTGCCAGCAGATTACAGGGGGCGCAGACCGGGGAGCTGTTTTTT. Translating gives CASRLQGAQTGELFF.

This sequence joins TRBV15 and TRBJ1-3; the D is unclear. V dropped 3 bases and J dropped 0 bases, with 6 bases sitting between them. The V gene's germline CDR1 is LNHNV and CDR2 YYDKDF (reference sequence). The CDR3 is 14 amino acids. The DNA for the CDR3 is TGTGCCACCAGCAGCCCCGCCTCTGGAAACACCATATATTTT. Its translation: CATSSPASGNTIYF. The full variable domain, with the rest looked up from reference TRBV15 and TRBJ1-3, is DAMVIQNPRYQVTQFGKPVTLSCSQTLNHNVMYWYQQKSSQAPKLLFHYYDKDFNNEADTPDNFQSRRPNTSFCFLDIRSPGLGDTAMYLCATSSPASGNTIYFGEGSWLTVV.

V usage is TRBV4-1 and J usage is TRBJ1-6; D gene unclear. Germline CDR1 is MGHRA and CDR2 is YSYEKL. The CDR3 runs to 17 residues. V lost 0 bases to trimming and J lost 6 bases, with 15 bases between them. CDR3 amino acids: CASSQDGQWQTNSPLHF. The CDR3 nucleotides are TGCGCCAGCAGCCAAGATGGCCAGTGGCAGACTAATTCACCCCTCCACTTT.

The gene calls are TRBV5-1 and TRBJ1-2; D remains unclear. V lost 0 bases to trimming and J lost 5 bases, with 11 bases between them. This CDR3 contains 14 residues. Germline CDR1 is SGHRS and CDR2 is YFSETQ. The CDR3 reads CASSLGGERYGYTF. For the CDR3, the DNA is TGCGCCAGCAGCTTGGGCGGGGAAAGGTATGGCTACACCTTC.

The table lists this clone with a few counts. The V and J genes are TRBV9 and TRBJ1-6, with D uncertain. Germline V gene sequence: CDR1 SGDLS, CDR2 YYNGEE. This CDR3 has 13 residues. Trimming left V 3 bases short and J 9 bases short, with 10 bases between. The CDR3 sequence is CASSASTSSPLHF. CDR3 DNA sequence: TGTGCCAGCAGCGCTAGTACAAGTTCACCCCTCCACTTT.

Comments on this clone: The sample carries other DNA sequences with the same CDR3. The chain uses TRBV4-3 and TRBJ2-3, with D unclear. CDR1 is LGHNA and CDR2 is YSLEER in the germline V gene. CDR3 length: 13 residues. Trimming removed 0 bases at V and 5 bases at J, with 6 bases between. The CDR3 nucleotides read TGCGCCAGCAGCCAAGACGAAGGAGATACGCAGTATTTT. Translating it yields CASSQDEGDTQYF.

This chain connects TRBV29-1 to TRBJ1-1; no clear D. This CDR3 is 13 amino acids long. The V gene's germline CDR1 is SQVTM and CDR2 ANQGSEA. Trimming took 0 bases from V and 4 from J, leaving 9 bases between them. The CDR3 sequence: CSVEDSLATEAFF. The CDR3 nucleotides read TGCAGCGTTGAAGACAGTCTGGCCACTGAAGCTTTCTTT.

This clone was seen once. The CDR3 loop reads CASSSDSGQGNEQFF. The CDR3 DNA sequence: TGTGCCAGCAGCTCGGACAGCGGACAGGGGAATGAGCAGTTCTTC. The chain is built from TRBV7-6 and TRBJ2-1; 9 bases map to TRBD1. After removal of 4 bases from V and 7 bases from J, the junction contained 8 bases not matched to a gene. Germline V gene sequence: CDR1 SGHVS, CDR2 FNYEAQ. There are 15 residues in the CDR3.

V and J are TRBV7-2 and TRBJ2-5, with D unclear. CDR1 SGHTA and CDR2 FQGNSA come from the germline V gene. The CDR3 spans 15 residues. Deletions cut 2 bases from V and 1 base from J, with 11 bases between. Here the CDR3 reads CASSLLLGPQETQYF. CDR3 DNA: TGTGCCAGCAGCTTACTCTTAGGGCCCCAAGAGACCCAGTACTTC.

The sample holds a few counts of this clone. V usage is TRBV30 and J usage is TRBJ2-1, with D possibly being TRBD1 (6 bases). The CDR3 loop spans 15 amino acids. Germline assignment: CDR1 GTSNPN and CDR2 SVGIG (reference sequence). V lost 3 bases and J 5 bases, leaving 17 bases between the germline ends. CDR3 coding DNA: TGTGCCTGGAGGCCGGGACACTACCTTAACAATGAGCAGTTCTTC. This gives the protein CAWRPGHYLNNEQFF.

This chain uses TRBV4-1 with TRBJ2-7; TRBD1 agrees at 9 bases. The CDR3 contains 15 residues. Germline V gene data show CDR1 as MGHRA and CDR2 as YSYEKL. Trimming cost V 0 bases and J 7 bases; bases outside gene matches: 7. This CDR3 is CASSQEGTGRSEQYF. The CDR3 DNA sequence: TGCGCCAGCAGCCAAGAGGGGACAGGGCGATCAGAGCAGTACTTC.

The CDR3 DNA reads as TGCGCCAGCAGCTCAAGGGGGCCCGGGGAGCTGTTTTTT. Protein: CASSSRGPGELFF. The V call is TRBV5-1, the J call TRBJ2-2; 7 bases fit TRBD1. Trimming took 3 bases from V and 6 from J; bases not matched to a gene: 2. This CDR3 spans 13 amino acids. Germline V gives CDR1 SGHRS, CDR2 YFSETQ.

V usage is TRBV25-1 and J usage is TRBJ1-1, with D maybe TRBD1 (6 bases). Germline CDR1 MGHDK, CDR2 SYGVNS. Trimming shortened V by 4 bases and J by 6 bases, and 18 bases separated the two germline ends. The CDR3 is 15 amino acids. Here the CDR3 reads CASSGNLGGGAEAFF. The CDR3 bases are TGTGCCAGCAGTGGGAACCTTGGAGGGGGGGCTGAAGCTTTCTTT.

This clone was seen once. The chain uses TRBV29-1 and TRBJ2-5, with 9 bases fitting TRBD1. The V gene end was trimmed by 6 bases and the J gene end by 4 bases; junction bases not matched to a gene: 6. The CDR3 covers 13 residues. Germline assignment: CDR1 SQVTM and CDR2 ANQGSEA. This CDR3 is CSVPTGGIETQYF. The CDR3 coding sequence is TGCAGCGTACCCACAGGGGGCATAGAGACCCAGTACTTC.

The chain is built from TRBV27 and TRBJ2-7, with 7 bases that match TRBD1. Germline V gene lookup returns CDR1 MNHEY and CDR2 SMNVEV (reference sequence). This CDR3 comprises 15 residues. V was pared by 6 bases and J by 2 bases, with 10 bases of the junction left unmatched. Here the CDR3 reads CASSLRTGAPYEQYF. As DNA, the CDR3 is TGTGCCAGCAGCCTGAGAACAGGGGCCCCCTACGAGCAGTACTTC.

This rearrangement joins TRBV19 to TRBJ2-7; perhaps TRBD1 as D (6 bases). Germline V lookup: CDR1 LNHDA, CDR2 SQIVND (reference sequence). The germline V and J ends were trimmed by 3 bases and 8 bases, with 14 bases remaining between them. The CDR3 is 13 amino acids. CDR3 nucleotide sequence: TGTGCCAGTAGTATGCAGGGGCGAGGAAAGCAGTACTTC. It translates to CASSMQGRGKQYF. Combining the CDR3 with reference TRBV19 and TRBJ2-7 gives the whole variable domain DGGITQSPKYLFRKEGQNVTLSCEQNLNHDAMYWYRQDPGQGLRLIYYSQIVNDFQKGDIAEGYSVSREKKESFPLTVTSAQKNPTAFYLCASSMQGRGKQYFGPGTRLTVT.

This clone was seen a few times. The J gene is TRBJ2-3, the V gene TRBV18, with TRBD1 matching over 8 bases. Germline V lookup: CDR1 KGHSH, CDR2 LQKENI. The CDR3 totals 14 residues. Trimming removed 2 bases from V and 5 bases from J; junction bases left unmatched: 3. The CDR3 is CASSPGQGVDTQYF. CDR3 nucleotides: TGTGCCAGCTCACCAGGACAGGGCGTAGATACGCAGTATTTT.

V and J are TRBV7-6 and TRBJ2-2; D gene uncertain. Per the germline V gene, CDR1 is SGHVS and CDR2 is FNYEAQ. V was pared by 8 bases and J by 7 bases, with 17 bases between. This CDR3 is 14 amino acids long. DNA for the CDR3: TGTGCCAGCCGCGGCCGCCGAGATGTCGGGGAGCTGTTTTTT. It encodes CASRGRRDVGELFF.

This chain links TRBV2 with TRBJ2-7, with 9 bases matching TRBD1. The CDR3 consists of 13 residues. Germline trimming cut 6 bases from V and 6 bases from J; bases unmatched to any gene: 6. Germline CDR1 reads SNHLY; CDR2 reads FYNNEI. CDR3 sequence (DNA): TGTGCCAGCAGGCGGACAGGGGCGGGCGAGCAGTACTTC. Protein product: CASRRTGAGEQYF.

V and J are TRBV7-2 and TRBJ1-1, with D perhaps TRBD1 (6 bases). Germline V gene data show CDR1 as SGHTA and CDR2 as FQGNSA. V lost 1 base to trimming and J lost 6 bases, with 18 bases between them. The CDR3 has 16 amino acids. The chain's CDR3 is CASSLGPSRGGAEAFF. The DNA of the CDR3 is TGTGCCAGCAGCTTAGGTCCCTCCAGGGGAGGGGCTGAAGCTTTCTTT.

V usage is TRBV27 and J usage is TRBJ1-6; no reliable D call. This CDR3 is 13 amino acids long. Germline V CDR1 and CDR2: MNHEY, SMNVEV (reference sequence). Trimming removed 3 bases at V and 6 bases at J, with 6 bases between. In DNA, the CDR3 is TGTGCCAGCAGTTTGCTTTTTAATTCACCCCTCCACTTT. The encoded protein is CASSLLFNSPLHF.

J is TRBJ2-3 and V is TRBV5-1, with 13 positions matching TRBD2. The junction had 3 bases not matched to a gene; V was cut back by 7 bases and J by 4 bases. The CDR3 runs 14 residues. Germline CDR1 SGHRS, CDR2 YFSETQ. The CDR3 DNA follows: TGCGCCAGCGGTGGGACTAGCGGGGCAGATACGCAGTATTTT. Protein sequence: CASGGTSGADTQYF.

J is TRBJ1-6 and V is TRBV5-6, with D possibly matching TRBD1 (5 bases). V lost 4 bases and J 3 bases, leaving 11 bases between the germline ends. Germline CDR1 reads SGHDT; CDR2 reads YYEEEE. The CDR3 consists of 15 residues. The CDR3 region has the DNA TGTGCCAGCAGCCGGGGGATGATCTATAATTCACCCCTCCACTTT. Protein: CASSRGMIYNSPLHF.

The chain couples TRBV9 to TRBJ1-3; D gene unclear. V was shortened by 0 bases and J by 3 bases, with 7 bases between the two germline ends. This CDR3 region has 14 residues. Germline V CDR1 and CDR2: SGDLS, YYNGEE. CDR3 protein: CASSVGVDGNTIYF. The CDR3 region has the DNA TGTGCCAGCAGCGTAGGAGTTGATGGAAACACCATATATTTT.